These 17 T cell receptor beta chains originate from one sample sequenced in a study of cytomegalovirus exposure and HLA in healthy donors. 13 Jbeta primers and 60 Vbeta primers were used for the PCR. The protocol was immunoSEQ multiplex PCR, while the TCRdb copy is restricted to in-frame clones and leaves out a portion. Among around 200,000 clones, 75% to 90% were seen once, and the ten largest hold around 0.69%. Sequenced material: PBMCs. Every receptor here comes from a boy younger than 18 in good health and CMV-seronegative.

This chain connects TRBV30 to TRBJ1-1; a possible D gene is TRBD1 (6 bases). The CDR3 length is 12 residues. Per germline, CDR1 GTSNPN and CDR2 SVGIG (reference sequence). The V and J ends lost 2 bases and 7 bases respectively, with 11 bases between them. DNA of the CDR3: TGTGCCTGGAGTAGGCAGGGGTATGAAGCTTTCTTT. This sequence encodes CAWSRQGYEAFF.

The CDR3 DNA follows: TGTGCCTGGAGTTTGTCCGTCCGTGGCTACACCTTC. This translates into CAWSLSVRGYTF. This rearrangement joins TRBV30 to TRBJ1-2; no reliable D call. CDR3 length: 12 amino acids. CDR1 and CDR2 from the germline V gene are GTSNPN and SVGIG (reference sequence). Trimming left V 2 bases short and J 7 bases short, with 11 bases between.

The chain recombines TRBV9 with TRBJ2-7; weak D call: TRBD2 (6 bases). The CDR3 length is 14 residues. Germline CDR1 and CDR2: SGDLS and YYNGEE. Between the trimmed V and J ends, which lost 5 bases and 4 bases, there was a span of 16 bases. CDR3 sequence: CASSSGGASYEQYF. Written as DNA, the CDR3 is TGTGCCAGCAGTTCCGGGGGTGCGAGTTACGAGCAGTACTTC.

This chain joins TRBV5-1 and TRBJ1-1, with 9 nucleotides matching TRBD1. V trimming: 3 bases; J trimming: 7 bases; junction bases outside the gene matches: 10. This CDR3 contains 15 residues. CDR1 and CDR2 from the germline V gene are SGHRS and YFSETQ. The CDR3 region is CASSSEPGQGIEAFF. The DNA for the CDR3 is TGCGCCAGCAGCTCCGAACCGGGACAGGGCATTGAAGCTTTCTTT.

The CDR3 bases are TGTGCCAGCAGTTCCTTCCCGACAGGGGCGTACAATGAGCAGTTCTTC. This gives the protein CASSSFPTGAYNEQFF. The chain is built from TRBV6-5 and TRBJ2-1; TRBD1 matches at 8 bases. This CDR3 contains 16 residues. V lost 4 bases to trimming and J lost 4 bases; unmatched junction nucleotides: 9. Germline V CDR1 and CDR2: MNHEY, SVGAGI.

This clone is a singleton in its sample. The J gene is TRBJ2-7, the V gene TRBV2, with D perhaps matching TRBD2 (6 bases). V was pared by 1 base and J by 1 base, with 14 bases between. Germline CDR1 and CDR2: SNHLY and FYNNEI. The CDR3 has 16 residues. This CDR3 reads CASSEDRFGTSYEQYF. CDR3 DNA sequence: TGTGCCAGCAGTGAAGACCGATTCGGGACTTCCTACGAGCAGTACTTC.

The V gene is TRBV5-1, the J gene TRBJ1-5; 10 bases map to TRBD1. This CDR3 is built from 14 residues. CDR1 and CDR2 (germline): SGHRS, YFSETQ. V lost 4 bases to trimming and J lost 5 bases; unmatched junction nucleotides: 3. The chain's CDR3 is CASSQGTGDQPQHF. CDR3 nucleotides: TGCGCCAGCAGCCAGGGGACAGGGGATCAGCCCCAGCATTTT.

This chain joins TRBV7-9 and TRBJ2-3; no firm D call. Looked up from germline, CDR1 is SEHNR and CDR2 is FQNEAQ (reference sequence). The CDR3 spans 14 residues. V lost 1 base to trimming and J lost 5 bases, with 10 bases between them. CDR3 region: CASSLDDSRDTQYF. The CDR3 DNA reads as TGTGCCAGCAGCTTAGACGACTCGAGAGATACGCAGTATTTT.

The J gene is TRBJ2-7, the V gene TRBV7-2, with 7 positions matching TRBD2. Germline V gives CDR1 SGHTA, CDR2 FQGNSA. V was pared by 4 bases and J by 4 bases, with 7 bases of the junction left unmatched. This CDR3 has 14 residues. The CDR3 sequence: CASSSPGTTYEQYF. The CDR3 region has the DNA TGTGCCAGCAGCTCCCCCGGGACTACATACGAGCAGTACTTC.

The V and J genes are TRBV7-2 and TRBJ2-5; 8 bases line up with TRBD1. The V gene end was trimmed by 5 bases and the J gene end by 3 bases; junction bases not matched to a gene: 20. Germline V gives CDR1 SGHTA, CDR2 FQGNSA. The CDR3 extends over 19 amino acids. CDR3 sequence: CASSRSDGSGQGLKETQYF. CDR3 DNA: TGTGCCAGCAGCCGATCCGACGGCTCTGGACAGGGATTGAAAGAGACCCAGTACTTC.

V is TRBV19 and J is TRBJ1-1; no clear D. V was trimmed by 8 bases and J by 9 bases, leaving 16 bases between them. The CDR3 has 12 amino acids. Germline CDR1 LNHDA, CDR2 SQIVND (reference sequence). The CDR3 region has the DNA TGTGCCAGTTCCCATGGAGGTTTGCAAGCTTTCTTT. Translation gives CASSHGGLQAFF.

This clone was picked up one time. V and J are TRBV28 and TRBJ2-1; D is unresolved. CDR1 and CDR2 from the germline V gene are MDHEN and SYDVKM. V was trimmed by 7 bases and J by 0 bases, leaving 13 bases between them. CDR3 length: 15 residues. This CDR3 is CASIGASSSYNEQFF. Written as DNA, the CDR3 is TGTGCCAGCATAGGAGCGTCGAGCTCCTACAATGAGCAGTTCTTC. The complete variable domain, with remaining parts taken from reference TRBV28 and TRBJ2-1, reads DVKVTQSSRYLVKRTGEKVFLECVQDMDHENMFWYRQDPGLGLRLIYFSYDVKMKEKGDIPEGYSVSREKKERFSLILESASTNQTSMYLCASIGASSSYNEQFFGPGTRLTVL.

The chain carries TRBV11-2 and TRBJ1-6; D is possibly TRBD1 (5 bases). Germline values: CDR1 SGHAT, CDR2 FQNNGV. The CDR3 runs to 12 residues. Deletions cut 6 bases from V and 12 bases from J, with 12 bases between. The CDR3 is CASRGGGGPLHF. The CDR3 DNA reads TGTGCCAGCAGGGGCGGGGGAGGACCCCTCCACTTT.

The rearrangement links TRBV12-5 to TRBJ2-1, with 11 bases matching TRBD1. Trimming removed 2 bases from V and 3 bases from J; junction bases left unmatched: 6. Germline loops: CDR1 LGHNT, CDR2 FRNRAP. The CDR3 totals 17 residues. CDR3 loop: CASGLSPGTGGYNEQFF. CDR3 nucleotides: TGTGCTAGTGGTTTGTCCCCCGGGACAGGGGGCTACAATGAGCAGTTCTTC.

The chain is built from TRBV30 and TRBJ2-7; a weak D match, TRBD1 (5 bases). CDR3 size: 16 residues. CDR1 and CDR2 (germline): GTSNPN, SVGIG (reference sequence). Trimming took off 0 bases at V and 3 bases at J, with 18 bases between the two ends. For the CDR3, the DNA is TGTGCCTGGAGTGTAGGCGTGACAGCTACGGGCTACGAGCAGTACTTC. Residues: CAWSVGVTATGYEQYF.

The V and J genes are TRBV19 and TRBJ2-3; 9 nucleotides line up with TRBD2. Germline CDR1 and CDR2: LNHDA and SQIVND (reference sequence). This CDR3 has 15 amino acids. With V trimmed by 4 bases and J by 2 bases, 4 bases remained unmatched. The CDR3 bases are TGTGCCAGTAGTACCCCTAGCGGGAACACAGATACGCAGTATTTT. The encoded protein is CASSTPSGNTDTQYF.

This chain links TRBV29-1 with TRBJ1-1; possibly TRBD1 for D (6 bases). CDR3 length: 11 amino acids. The V gene's germline CDR1 is SQVTM and CDR2 ANQGSEA. CDR3 residues: CSHRENTEAFF. The CDR3 DNA reads TGCAGTCACAGGGAAAACACTGAAGCTTTCTTT. The full variable domain, in which reference TRBV29-1 and TRBJ1-1 provide the parts outside the CDR3, is SAVISQKPSRDICQRGTSLTIQCQVDSQVTMMFWYRQQPGQSLTLIATANQGSEATYESGFVIDKFPISRPNLTFSTLTVSNMSPEDSSIYLCSHRENTEAFFGQGTRLTVV.